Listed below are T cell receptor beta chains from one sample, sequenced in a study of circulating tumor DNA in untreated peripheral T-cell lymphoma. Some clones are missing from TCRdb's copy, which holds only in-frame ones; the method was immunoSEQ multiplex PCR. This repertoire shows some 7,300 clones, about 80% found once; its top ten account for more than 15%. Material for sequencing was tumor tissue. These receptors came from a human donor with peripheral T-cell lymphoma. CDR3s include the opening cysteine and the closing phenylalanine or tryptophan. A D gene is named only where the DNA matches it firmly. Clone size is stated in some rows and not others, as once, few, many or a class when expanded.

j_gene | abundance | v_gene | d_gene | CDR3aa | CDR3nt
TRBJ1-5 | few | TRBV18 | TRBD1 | CASSTDRGVNQPQHF | TGTGCCAGCTCAACCGACAGGGGCGTAAATCAGCCCCAGCATTTT
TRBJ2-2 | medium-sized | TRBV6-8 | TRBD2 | CASSSLGIAGAVGELFF | TGTGCCAGCAGTTCCCTCGGAATAGCGGGAGCGGTCGGGGAGCTGTTTTTT
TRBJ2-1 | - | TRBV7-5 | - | CASSSSGLAGGNEQFF | TGTGCCAGCAGCTCCTCGGGACTAGCGGGAGGCAATGAGCAGTTCTTC
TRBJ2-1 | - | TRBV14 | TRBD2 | CASSQGITSGSRSEQFF | TGTGCCAGCAGCCAAGGAATCACTAGCGGGAGTCGCAGTGAGCAGTTCTTC
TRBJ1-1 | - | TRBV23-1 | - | CASSSDGDTEAFF | TGCGCCAGCAGCTCCGATGGGGACACTGAAGCTTTCTTT
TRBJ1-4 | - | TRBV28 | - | CASSPVGRLNEKLFF | TGTGCCAGCAGTCCCGTGGGGAGGTTAAATGAAAAACTGTTTTTT
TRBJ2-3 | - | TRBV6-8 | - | CASSYSRYSTDTQYF | TGTGCCAGCAGTTACAGCAGGTATAGCACAGATACGCAGTATTTT
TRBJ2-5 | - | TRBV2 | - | CASSAIRAPDGTQYF | TGTGCCAGCAGCGCTATCCGGGCCCCTGACGGGACCCAGTACTTC
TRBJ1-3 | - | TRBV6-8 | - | CASSSRRGSGNTIYF | TGTGCCAGCAGTTCCCGTCGAGGCTCTGGAAACACCATATATTTT
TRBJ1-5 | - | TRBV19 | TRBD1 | CASIPRTGDSNQPQHF | TGTGCCAGTATACCCCGGACAGGTGATAGCAATCAGCCCCAGCATTTT
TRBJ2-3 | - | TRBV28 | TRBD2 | CASNPGGLAGGGSTDTQYF | TGTGCCAGCAACCCCGGGGGGCTAGCGGGAGGCGGAAGCACAGATACGCAGTATTTT
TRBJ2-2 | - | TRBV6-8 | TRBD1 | CASSPDRAGELFF | TGTGCCAGCAGCCCCGACAGGGCCGGGGAGCTGTTTTTT
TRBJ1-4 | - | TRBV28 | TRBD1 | CASTSRDRGQSEKLFF | TGTGCCAGCACGTCCCGGGACAGGGGGCAGAGTGAAAAACTGTTTTTT
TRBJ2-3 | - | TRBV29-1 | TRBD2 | CSVGLAGGGLTDTQYF | TGCAGCGTCGGACTAGCGGGAGGGGGGTTGACAGATACGCAGTATTTT
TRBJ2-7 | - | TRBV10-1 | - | CASSEGAEQYF | TGCGCCAGCAGTGAGGGTGCCGAGCAGTACTTC
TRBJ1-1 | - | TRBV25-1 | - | CASRMGGDTEAFF | TGTGCCAGCCGTATGGGAGGGGACACTGAAGCTTTCTTT
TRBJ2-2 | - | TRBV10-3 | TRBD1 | CAISDRQGLNTGELFF | TGTGCCATCAGTGACCGACAGGGCCTAAACACCGGGGAGCTGTTTTTT
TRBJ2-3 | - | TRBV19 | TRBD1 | CASRGTGTTPGAQYF | TGTGCCAGTAGAGGGACAGGGACAACACCTGGGGCGCAGTATTTT
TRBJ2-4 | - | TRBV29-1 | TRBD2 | CSVWTSGRGGNIQYF | TGCAGCGTCTGGACTAGCGGGAGAGGTGGAAACATTCAGTACTTC
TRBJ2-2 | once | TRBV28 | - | CASSFYGGDGELFF | TGTGCCAGCAGTTTTTATGGAGGGGACGGGGAGCTGTTTTTT
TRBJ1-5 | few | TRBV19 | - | CASSLYRGNQPQHF | TGTGCCAGTAGCCTATACAGGGGCAATCAGCCCCAGCATTTT
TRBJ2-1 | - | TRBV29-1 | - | CSGAMPQGNEQFF | TGCAGCGGTGCTATGCCACAGGGTAATGAGCAGTTCTTC
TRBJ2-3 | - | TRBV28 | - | CASSFPSAGDADTQYF | TGTGCCAGCAGTTTTCCTTCGGCAGGGGATGCAGATACGCAGTATTTT
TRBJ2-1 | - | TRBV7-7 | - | CASSLAGNAYNEQFF | TGTGCCAGCAGCTTAGCGGGGAACGCCTACAATGAGCAGTTCTTC
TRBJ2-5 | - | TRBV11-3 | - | CASRVFEGDEETQYF | TGTGCCAGCAGGGTATTCGAAGGCGATGAGGAGACCCAGTACTTC
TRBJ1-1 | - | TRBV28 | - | CASSLRARPNTEAFF | TGTGCCAGCAGTTTAAGGGCCAGGCCTAACACTGAAGCTTTCTTT
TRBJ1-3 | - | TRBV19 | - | CASSIGSVPGNTIYF | TGTGCCAGTAGTATCGGAAGCGTCCCTGGAAACACCATATATTTT
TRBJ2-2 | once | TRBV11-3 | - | CASSPFDSGTGELFF | TGTGCCAGCAGCCCGTTCGACAGCGGCACCGGGGAGCTGTTTTTT
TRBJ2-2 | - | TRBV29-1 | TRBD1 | CSVEGQGTGELFF | TGCAGCGTTGAGGGACAGGGTACCGGGGAGCTGTTTTTT
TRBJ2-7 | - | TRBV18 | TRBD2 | CASSPLLAETYEQYF | TGTGCCAGCTCACCACTACTAGCGGAAACTTACGAGCAGTACTTC
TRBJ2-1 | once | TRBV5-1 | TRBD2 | CASSQTEGTSGSQTQFF | TGCGCCAGCAGCCAGACCGAGGGGACTAGCGGTTCTCAGACGCAGTTCTTC
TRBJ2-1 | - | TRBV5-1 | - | CASSRGTDISYNEQFF | TGCGCCAGCAGCCGCGGGACAGACATATCCTACAATGAGCAGTTCTTC
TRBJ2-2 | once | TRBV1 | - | CTSSQRKPPGLAGGCWAGELFF | TGCACCAGCAGCCAGAGGAAACCCCCGGGACTAGCGGGAGGTTGTTGGGCCGGGGAGCTGTTTTTT
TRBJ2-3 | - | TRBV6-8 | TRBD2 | CASRSGTGGNTDTQYF | TGTGCCAGCAGATCCGGGACGGGAGGCAACACAGATACGCAGTATTTT
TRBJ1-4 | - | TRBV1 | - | CASSPESLGGGEKLFF | TGCGCCAGCAGCCCTGAGAGCCTTGGTGGGGGTGAAAAACTGTTTTTT
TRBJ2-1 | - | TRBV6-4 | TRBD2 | CASSESTSGIGEQFF | TGTGCCAGCAGTGAATCGACTAGCGGGATCGGTGAGCAGTTCTTC
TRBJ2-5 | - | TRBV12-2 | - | CARGKAGGTRRGTQYF | TGTGCCCGAGGCAAAGCGGGCGGAACCCGAAGAGGGACCCAGTACTTC
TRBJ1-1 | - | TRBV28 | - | CASRESGRTMNTEAFF | TGTGCCAGCAGAGAAAGCGGCAGAACAATGAACACTGAAGCTTTCTTT
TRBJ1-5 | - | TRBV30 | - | CAWSVRTGNQPQHF | TGTGCCTGGAGTGTTCGGACAGGCAATCAGCCCCAGCATTTT
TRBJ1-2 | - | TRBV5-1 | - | CASSFAGSNYGYTF | TGCGCCAGCAGCTTCGCCGGGAGTAACTATGGCTACACCTTC